This T cell receptor (beta chain) came from a study of blood T cell repertoires in COVID-19. For the study at large: The study drew acute and convalescent COVID-19 samples from the United States, Italy and Spain. Sources were T cells, B-cell-depleted T cells, or PBMCs; the material itself was cDNA or gDNA.

Seattle patient enrollment occurred during active infection, with longitudinal follow-up thereafter. Assay: immunoSEQ multiplex PCR; the TCRdb copy retains only in-frame clones and omits some. The sample includes about 97,000 clones, around nine tenths of them seen just once. J lost 7 bases, V lost 6 bases, and 2 bases had no gene match. This CDR3 region has 12 residues. This TCR came from a man aged 50-59 years with COVID-19, enrolled during active disease. V usage is TRBV23-1 and J usage is TRBJ1-5; 8 bases agree with TRBD1. TRBV23-1 is recorded as an ORF, its role being uncertain. Sequencing used peripheral blood. CDR3 region: CASRGQVQPQHF. Written as DNA, the CDR3 is TGCGCCAGCAGGGGACAGGTCCAGCCCCAGCATTTT.